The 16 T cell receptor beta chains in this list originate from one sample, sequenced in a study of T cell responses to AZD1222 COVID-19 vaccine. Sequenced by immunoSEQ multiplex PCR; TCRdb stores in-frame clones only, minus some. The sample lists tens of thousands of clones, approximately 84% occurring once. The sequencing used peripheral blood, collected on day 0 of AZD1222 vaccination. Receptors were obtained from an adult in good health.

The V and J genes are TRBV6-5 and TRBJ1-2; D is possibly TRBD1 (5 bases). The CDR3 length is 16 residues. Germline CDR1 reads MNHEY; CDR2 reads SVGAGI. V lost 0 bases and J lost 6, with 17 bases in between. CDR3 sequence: CASSYSVTGDWDGYTF. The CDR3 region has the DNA TGTGCCAGCAGTTACTCGGTGACGGGGGACTGGGATGGCTACACCTTC.

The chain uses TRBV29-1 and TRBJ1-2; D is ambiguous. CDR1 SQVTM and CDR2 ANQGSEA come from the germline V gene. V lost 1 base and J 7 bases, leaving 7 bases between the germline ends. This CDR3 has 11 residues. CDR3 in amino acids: CSVEGGFGYTF. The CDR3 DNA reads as TGCAGCGTTGAAGGCGGGTTTGGCTACACCTTC.

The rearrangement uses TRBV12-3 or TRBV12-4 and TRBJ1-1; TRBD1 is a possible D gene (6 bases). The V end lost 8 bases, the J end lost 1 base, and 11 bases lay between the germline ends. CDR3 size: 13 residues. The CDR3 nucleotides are TGTGCCAGCTCAGACAGGAGGAACACTGAAGCTTTCTTT. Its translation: CASSDRRNTEAFF.

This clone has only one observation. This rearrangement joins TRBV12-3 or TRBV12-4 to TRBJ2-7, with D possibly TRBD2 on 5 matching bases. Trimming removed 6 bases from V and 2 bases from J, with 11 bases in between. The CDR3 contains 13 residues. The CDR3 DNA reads TGTGCCAGCAGAGCTGACGGGACCTACGAGCAGTACTTC. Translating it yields CASRADGTYEQYF.

The CDR3 nucleotides are TGCGCCAGCAGCCAAGCAGGGGAAAATGAAAAACTGTTTTTT. It encodes CASSQAGENEKLFF. This chain connects TRBV4-1 to TRBJ1-4, with a tentative D call TRBD1 (6 bases). The CDR3 has 14 amino acids. The germline V and J ends were trimmed by 1 base and 5 bases, with 8 bases remaining between them. Germline loops: CDR1 MGHRA, CDR2 YSYEKL.

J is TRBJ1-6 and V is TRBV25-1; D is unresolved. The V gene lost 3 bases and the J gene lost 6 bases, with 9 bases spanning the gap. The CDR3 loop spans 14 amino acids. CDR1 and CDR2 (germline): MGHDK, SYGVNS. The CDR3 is CASSDGWGNSPLHF. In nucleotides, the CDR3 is TGTGCCAGCAGTGACGGGTGGGGTAATTCACCCCTCCACTTT.

The CDR3 coding sequence is TGTGCCAGCAGCCCGGGACAGCCGAGCTACGAGCAGTACTTC. Translating it yields CASSPGQPSYEQYF. The chain uses TRBV7-2 and TRBJ2-7; 7 bases fit TRBD1. Germline V CDR1 and CDR2: SGHTA, FQGNSA. The junction had 7 bases not matched to a gene; V was cut back by 5 bases and J by 3 bases. The CDR3 runs 14 residues.

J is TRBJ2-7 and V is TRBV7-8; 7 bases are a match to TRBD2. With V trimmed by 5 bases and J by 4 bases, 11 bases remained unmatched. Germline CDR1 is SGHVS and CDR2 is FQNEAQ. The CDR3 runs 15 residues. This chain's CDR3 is CASSGRAGVSYEQYF. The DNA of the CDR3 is TGTGCCAGCAGCGGACGGGCGGGAGTATCTTACGAGCAGTACTTC.

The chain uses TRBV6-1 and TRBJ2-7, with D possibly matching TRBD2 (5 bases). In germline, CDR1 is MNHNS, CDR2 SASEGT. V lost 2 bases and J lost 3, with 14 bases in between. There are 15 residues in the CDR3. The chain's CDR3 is CASSENPGLGYEQYF. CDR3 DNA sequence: TGTGCCAGCAGTGAAAACCCTGGACTCGGCTACGAGCAGTACTTC.

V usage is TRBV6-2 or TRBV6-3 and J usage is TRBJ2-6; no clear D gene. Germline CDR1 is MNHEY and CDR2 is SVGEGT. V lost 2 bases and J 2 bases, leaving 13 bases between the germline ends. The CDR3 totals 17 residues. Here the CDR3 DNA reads TGTGCCAGCAGTTACCCACAAGGAATGGCTGGGGCCAACGTCCTGACTTTC. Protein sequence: CASSYPQGMAGANVLTF.

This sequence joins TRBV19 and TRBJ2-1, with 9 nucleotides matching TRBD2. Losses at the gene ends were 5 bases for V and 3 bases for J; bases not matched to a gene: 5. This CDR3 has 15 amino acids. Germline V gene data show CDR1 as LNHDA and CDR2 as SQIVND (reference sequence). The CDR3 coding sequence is TGTGCCAGTAGTGACGGAGCGGGGGGCTACAATGAGCAGTTCTTC. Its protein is CASSDGAGGYNEQFF.

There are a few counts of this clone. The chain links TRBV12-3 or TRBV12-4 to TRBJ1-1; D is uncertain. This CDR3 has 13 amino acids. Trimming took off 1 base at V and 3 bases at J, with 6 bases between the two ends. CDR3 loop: CASSLDRYTEAFF. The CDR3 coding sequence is TGTGCCAGCAGTTTAGACAGATACACTGAAGCTTTCTTT.

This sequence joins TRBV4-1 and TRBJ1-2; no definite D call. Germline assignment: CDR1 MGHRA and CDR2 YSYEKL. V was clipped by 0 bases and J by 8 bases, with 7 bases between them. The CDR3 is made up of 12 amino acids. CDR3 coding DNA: TGCGCCAGCAGCCAAGAAGCCTCGGGCTACACCTTC. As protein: CASSQEASGYTF.

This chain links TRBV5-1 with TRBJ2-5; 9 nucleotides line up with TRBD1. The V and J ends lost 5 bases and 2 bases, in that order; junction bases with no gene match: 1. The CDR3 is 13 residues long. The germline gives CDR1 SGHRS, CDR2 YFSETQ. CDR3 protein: CASRTGGQETQYF. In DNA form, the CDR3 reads TGCGCCAGCAGGACAGGGGGACAAGAGACCCAGTACTTC.

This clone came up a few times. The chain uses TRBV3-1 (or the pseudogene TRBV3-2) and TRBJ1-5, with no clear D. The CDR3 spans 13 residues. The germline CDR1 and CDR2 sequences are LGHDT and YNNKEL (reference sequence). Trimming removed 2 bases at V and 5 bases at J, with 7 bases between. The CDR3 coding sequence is TGTGCCAGCAGCCAATGGGTGGATCAGCCCCAGCATTTT. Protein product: CASSQWVDQPQHF.

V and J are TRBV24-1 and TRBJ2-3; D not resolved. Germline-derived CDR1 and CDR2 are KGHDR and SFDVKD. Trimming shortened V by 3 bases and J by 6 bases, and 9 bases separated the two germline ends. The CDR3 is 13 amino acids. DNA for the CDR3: TGTGCCACCAGTGATCATTTGGCGGATACGCAGTATTTT. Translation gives CATSDHLADTQYF.